This TCR beta chain was recorded in a study of blood T cells in healthy people across ages. Study-level results: Samples with more naive T cells showed higher observed beta diversity.

There are a few counts of this clonotype. As yet, its antigen is unknown. The CDR3 covers 15 residues. Losses at the gene ends were 8 bases for V and 5 bases for J; bases not matched to a gene: 9. It was with a sample-barcoded 5' primer and a J-beta primer mix that a second PCR of about 7 to 12 cycles was run. One entry per CDR3 protein results from TCRdb running MiXCR on the 5' RACE reads. The sample holds around 1,800,000 distinct CDR3 sequences, about two fifths seen once. Extraction yielded at least 5 micrograms of total RNA per sample. The rearrangement joins TRBV12-3 or TRBV12-4 to TRBJ2-1; TRBD1 agrees at 10 bases. This receptor was obtained from a human donor in good health. The sequencing sample was made of blood. The CDR3 DNA sequence: TGTGCCAGCGAAACCCGGGACAGGGGTCACAATGAGCAGTTCTTC. This sequence encodes CASETRDRGHNEQFF.